What follows are 14 T cell receptor beta chains derived from one specimen sequenced in a study of cytotoxic CD8 clonotypes in ibrutinib-treated CLL. Libraries were prepared by immunoSEQ multiplex PCR; TCRdb keeps only in-frame clonotypes and omits some of them. Of tens of thousands of clones listed, approximately 74% are singletons. The source material was PBMCs, sampled after 12 months of ibrutinib treatment. These receptors originate from a human donor with chronic lymphocytic leukemia.

In its sample, this clone was seen a few times. The V gene is TRBV7-7, the J gene TRBJ1-1; the D is unclear. This CDR3 has 13 amino acids. V was pared by 8 bases and J by 1 base, with 11 bases between. Germline V gene sequence: CDR1 SSHAT, CDR2 FNYEAQ (reference sequence). The DNA for the CDR3 is TGTGCCAGCTCCAGTGGGAGGAACACTGAAGCTTTCTTT. It yields the protein CASSSGRNTEAFF.

V gene TRBV19 combines with J gene TRBJ1-1; TRBD1 agrees at 7 bases. The CDR3 runs to 16 residues. V was clipped by 4 bases and J by 4 bases; unmatched bases: 12. Germline CDR1 is LNHDA and CDR2 is SQIVND (reference sequence). CDR3 loop: CASSTLLQGGSTEAFF. As DNA, the CDR3 is TGTGCCAGTAGTACCCTATTGCAGGGGGGGAGCACTGAAGCTTTCTTT.

The chain uses TRBV28 and TRBJ2-5; D gene unclear. Near its end, the DNA agrees better with TRBJ2-7, so the J call may be wrong. Per germline, CDR1 MDHEN and CDR2 SYDVKM. This CDR3 has 15 amino acids. The CDR3, as DNA: TGTGCCAGCAAAATCACTCAGGTGGGTTCCTACGAGCAGTACTTC. Its translation is CASKITQVGSYEQYF.

The rearrangement joins TRBV4-1 to TRBJ1-1; D remains ambiguous. This CDR3 has 13 amino acids. CDR1 MGHRA and CDR2 YSYEKL come from the germline V gene. V gave up 4 bases and J gave up 7 bases, with 13 bases separating them. The CDR3 sequence is CASSLREGDEAFF. The CDR3 DNA sequence: TGCGCCAGCAGCCTCAGAGAGGGCGATGAAGCTTTCTTT.

This clone was detected a few times. The V and J genes are TRBV7-9 and TRBJ2-5; 9 bases are a match to TRBD1. V was pared by 3 bases and J by 5 bases, with 4 bases of the junction left unmatched. Germline-derived CDR1 and CDR2 are SEHNR and FQNEAQ (reference sequence). This CDR3 has 14 residues. CDR3 DNA sequence: TGTGCCAGCAGCTTTGACAGGGGGTCGGAGACCCAGTACTTC. It specifies CASSFDRGSETQYF.

This chain joins TRBV18 and TRBJ1-1, with 7 positions matching TRBD1. Trimming took 3 bases from V and 3 from J; bases not matched to a gene: 1. CDR1 and CDR2 from the germline V gene are KGHSH and LQKENI. The CDR3 is 13 residues long. DNA for the CDR3: TGTGCCAGCTCACCTGGACAGGACACTGAAGCTTTCTTT. It translates to CASSPGQDTEAFF.

This clone was counted a few times. The rearrangement joins TRBV5-1 to TRBJ2-5; 7 bases line up with TRBD1. CDR1 is SGHRS, CDR2 YFSETQ, per germline. The length of the CDR3 is 14 residues. Losses at the gene ends were 2 bases for V and 0 bases for J; bases not matched to a gene: 1. The CDR3 region is CASSFGTDQETQYF. The DNA for the CDR3 is TGCGCCAGCAGCTTCGGGACAGACCAAGAGACCCAGTACTTC.

This clone has just a few counts. The chain links TRBV28 to TRBJ1-4; no definite D call. Germline CDR1 MDHEN, CDR2 SYDVKM. The CDR3 runs 14 residues. Trimming stripped 8 bases from V and 4 bases from J, with 14 bases between. The CDR3 DNA follows: TGTGCCAGCTTGAGAAGACGAGATAATGAAAAACTGTTTTTT. This codes for CASLRRRDNEKLFF.

The chain links TRBV30 to TRBJ2-7; TRBD2 aligns across 7 bases. After removal of 0 bases from V and 7 bases from J, the junction contained 15 bases not matched to a gene. The CDR3 consists of 16 residues. Germline V CDR1 and CDR2: GTSNPN, SVGIG (reference sequence). This chain's CDR3 is CAWSVRTVGRNGEQYF. The CDR3 DNA is TGTGCCTGGAGTGTTCGAACGGTCGGGAGGAATGGGGAGCAGTACTTC.

This clone has a handful of counts. The rearrangement uses TRBV18 and TRBJ1-1; a weak D match, TRBD1 (5 bases). CDR1 is KGHSH, CDR2 LQKENI, per germline. CDR3 size: 14 residues. V lost 1 base and J lost 0, with 6 bases in between. The CDR3 bases are TGTGCCAGCTCACCACAGGGGATGAACACTGAAGCTTTCTTT. Translation: CASSPQGMNTEAFF.

The V gene is TRBV5-1, the J gene TRBJ2-3; D tentatively reads TRBD1 or TRBD2 (5 bases each). In germline, CDR1 is SGHRS, CDR2 YFSETQ. V lost 0 bases and J lost 0, with 17 bases in between. This CDR3 spans 18 amino acids. The DNA for the CDR3 is TGCGCCAGCAGCTTGGCCGGTCGGGGCGGTAGTAGCACAGATACGCAGTATTTT. Residues: CASSLAGRGGSSTDTQYF.

The genes are TRBV11-2 and TRBJ2-6; a weak D match, TRBD1 (5 bases). Germline CDR1 is SGHAT and CDR2 is FQNNGV. V was clipped by 8 bases and J by 0 bases, with 8 bases between them. The CDR3 is made up of 14 amino acids. CDR3 nucleotides: TGTGCCAGCTCTACAGGCTCTGGGGCCAACGTCCTGACTTTC. Its translation: CASSTGSGANVLTF.

V usage is TRBV7-6 and J usage is TRBJ2-7; tentative D call: TRBD1 (6 bases). The CDR3 loop spans 14 amino acids. The germline CDR1 and CDR2 sequences are SGHVS and FNYEAQ. V lost 3 bases and J 2 bases, leaving 11 bases between the germline ends. CDR3 coding DNA: TGTGCCAGCAGCTTGACACAGGGCACCTACGAGCAGTACTTC. Translation: CASSLTQGTYEQYF.

The genes are TRBV30 and TRBJ1-2; no clear D gene. The CDR3 extends over 12 amino acids. Germline V lookup: CDR1 GTSNPN, CDR2 SVGIG (reference sequence). V was clipped by 2 bases and J by 8 bases, with 12 bases between them. CDR3 sequence reads: CAWSPSSGGYTF. The CDR3 nucleotides are TGTGCCTGGAGTCCCTCATCAGGAGGCTACACCTTC. The entire variable domain, with the rest obtained from reference TRBV30 and TRBJ1-2, is as follows: SQTIHQWPATLVQPVGSPLSLECTVEGTSNPNLYWYRQAAGRGLQLLFYSVGIGQISSEVPQNLSASRPQDRQFILSSKKLLLSDSGFYLCAWSPSSGGYTFGSGTRLTVV.